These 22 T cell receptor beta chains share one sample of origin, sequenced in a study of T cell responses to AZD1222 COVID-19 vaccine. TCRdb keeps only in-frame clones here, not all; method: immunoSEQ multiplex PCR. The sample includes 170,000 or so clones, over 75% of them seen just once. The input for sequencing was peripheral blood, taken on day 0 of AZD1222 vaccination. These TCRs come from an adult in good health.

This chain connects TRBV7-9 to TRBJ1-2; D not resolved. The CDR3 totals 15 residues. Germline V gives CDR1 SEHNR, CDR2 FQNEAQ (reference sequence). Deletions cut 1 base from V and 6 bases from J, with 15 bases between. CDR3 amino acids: CASSLVGERGDGYTF. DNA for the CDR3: TGTGCCAGCAGCTTAGTGGGCGAACGTGGAGATGGCTACACCTTC.

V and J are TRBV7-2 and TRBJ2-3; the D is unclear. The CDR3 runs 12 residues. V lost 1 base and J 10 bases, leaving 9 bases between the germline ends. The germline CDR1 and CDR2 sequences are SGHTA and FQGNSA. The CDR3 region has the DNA TGTGCCAGCAGCTTAGGAAATTGGGCGCAGTATTTT. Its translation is CASSLGNWAQYF. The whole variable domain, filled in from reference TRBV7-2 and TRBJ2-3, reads GAGVSQSPSNKVTEKGKDVELRCDPISGHTALYWYRQSLGQGLEFLIYFQGNSAPDKSGLPSDRFSAERTGGSVSTLTIQRTQQEDSAVYLCASSLGNWAQYFGPGTRLTVL.

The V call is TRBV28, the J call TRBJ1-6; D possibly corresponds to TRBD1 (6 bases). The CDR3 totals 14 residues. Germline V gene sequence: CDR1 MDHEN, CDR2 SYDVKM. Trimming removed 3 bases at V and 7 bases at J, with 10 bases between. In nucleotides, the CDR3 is TGTGCCAGCAGTTTGGGGGGCGCGAATTCACCCCTCCACTTT. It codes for CASSLGGANSPLHF.

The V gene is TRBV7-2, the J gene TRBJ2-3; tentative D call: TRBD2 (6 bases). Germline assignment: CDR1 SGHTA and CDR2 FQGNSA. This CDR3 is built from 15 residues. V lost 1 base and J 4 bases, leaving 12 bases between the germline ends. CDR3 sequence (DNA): TGTGCCAGCAGCTTAGTGTGGGGACTCGCAGATACGCAGTATTTT. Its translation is CASSLVWGLADTQYF. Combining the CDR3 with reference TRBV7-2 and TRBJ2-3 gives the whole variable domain GAGVSQSPSNKVTEKGKDVELRCDPISGHTALYWYRQSLGQGLEFLIYFQGNSAPDKSGLPSDRFSAERTGGSVSTLTIQRTQQEDSAVYLCASSLVWGLADTQYFGPGTRLTVL.

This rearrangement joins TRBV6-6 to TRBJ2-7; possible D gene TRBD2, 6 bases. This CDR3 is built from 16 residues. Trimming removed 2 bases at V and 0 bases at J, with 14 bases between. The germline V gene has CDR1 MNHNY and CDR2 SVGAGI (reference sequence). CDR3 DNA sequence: TGTGCCAGCAGTTACAGGTGGGGGGAAGGCTCCTACGAGCAGTACTTC. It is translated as CASSYRWGEGSYEQYF.

The CDR3 bases are TGTGCCAGCAGCTTAGGGACACTCGATCAGCCCCAGCATTTT. Amino acids: CASSLGTLDQPQHF. The genes are TRBV13 and TRBJ1-5; the D is unclear. V was cut by 0 bases and J by 5 bases, with 8 bases left in between. The CDR3 is 14 amino acids. Looked up from germline, CDR1 is PRHDT and CDR2 is FYEKMQ (reference sequence).

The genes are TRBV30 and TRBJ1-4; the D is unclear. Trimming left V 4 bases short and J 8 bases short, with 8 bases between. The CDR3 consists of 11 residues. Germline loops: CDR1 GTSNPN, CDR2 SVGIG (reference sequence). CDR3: CAWMSYEKLFF. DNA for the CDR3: TGTGCCTGGATGTCTTACGAAAAACTGTTTTTT.

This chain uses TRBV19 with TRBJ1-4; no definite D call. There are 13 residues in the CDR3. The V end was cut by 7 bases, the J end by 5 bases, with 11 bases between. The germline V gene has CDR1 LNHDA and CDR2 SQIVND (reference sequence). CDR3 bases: TGTGCCAGTACCTCGCAAAGAAATGAAAAACTGTTTTTT. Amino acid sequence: CASTSQRNEKLFF.

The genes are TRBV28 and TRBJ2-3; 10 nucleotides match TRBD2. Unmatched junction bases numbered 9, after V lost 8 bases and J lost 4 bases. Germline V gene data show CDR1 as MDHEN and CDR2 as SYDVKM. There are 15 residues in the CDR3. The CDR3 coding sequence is TGTGCCAGCGGAATCGAGCGGGGGGGCCCAGATACGCAGTATTTT. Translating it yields CASGIERGGPDTQYF.

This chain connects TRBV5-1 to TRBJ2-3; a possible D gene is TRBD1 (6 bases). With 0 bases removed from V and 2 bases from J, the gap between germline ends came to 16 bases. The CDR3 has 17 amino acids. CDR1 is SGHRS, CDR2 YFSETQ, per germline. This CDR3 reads CASSLGQTGIITDTQYF. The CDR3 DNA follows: TGCGCCAGCAGCTTGGGACAGACAGGAATCATCACAGATACGCAGTATTTT.

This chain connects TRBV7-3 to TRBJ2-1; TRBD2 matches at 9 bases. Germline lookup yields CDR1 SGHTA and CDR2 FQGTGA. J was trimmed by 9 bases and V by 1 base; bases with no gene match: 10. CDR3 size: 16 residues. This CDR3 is CASSLIPGGGAGEQFF. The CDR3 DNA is TGTGCCAGCAGCTTAATTCCCGGCGGGGGGGCCGGTGAGCAGTTCTTC. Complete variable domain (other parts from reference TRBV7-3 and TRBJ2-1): GAGVSQTPSNKVTEKGKYVELRCDPISGHTALYWYRQSLGQGPEFLIYFQGTGAADDSGLPNDRFFAVRPEGSVSTLKIQRTERGDSAVYLCASSLIPGGGAGEQFFGPGTRLTVL.

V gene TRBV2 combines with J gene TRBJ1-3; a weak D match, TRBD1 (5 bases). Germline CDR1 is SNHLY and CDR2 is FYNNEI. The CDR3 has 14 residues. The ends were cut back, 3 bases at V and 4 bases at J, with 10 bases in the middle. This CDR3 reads CASSDGGGGNTIYF. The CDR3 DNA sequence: TGTGCCAGCAGTGACGGGGGTGGGGGAAACACCATATATTTT.

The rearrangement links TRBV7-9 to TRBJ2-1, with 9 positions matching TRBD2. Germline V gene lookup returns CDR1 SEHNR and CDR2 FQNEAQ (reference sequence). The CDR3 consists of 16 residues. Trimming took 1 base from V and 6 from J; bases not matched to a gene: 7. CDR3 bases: TGTGCCAGCAGCTTAGACCGCGCGGGGGGGCGCAATGAGCAGTTCTTC. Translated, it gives CASSLDRAGGRNEQFF.

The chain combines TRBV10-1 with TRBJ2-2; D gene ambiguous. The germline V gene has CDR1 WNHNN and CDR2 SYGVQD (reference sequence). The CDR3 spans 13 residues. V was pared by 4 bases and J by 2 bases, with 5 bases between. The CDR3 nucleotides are TGCGCCAGCAGTGCAAGAAACACCGGGGAGCTGTTTTTT. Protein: CASSARNTGELFF.

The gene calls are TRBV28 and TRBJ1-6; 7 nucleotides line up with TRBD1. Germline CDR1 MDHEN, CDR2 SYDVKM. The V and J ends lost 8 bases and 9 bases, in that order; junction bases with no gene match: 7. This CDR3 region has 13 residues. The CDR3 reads CASRGTDSSPLHF. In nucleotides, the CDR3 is TGTGCCAGCCGGGGGACAGACAGTTCACCCCTCCACTTT.

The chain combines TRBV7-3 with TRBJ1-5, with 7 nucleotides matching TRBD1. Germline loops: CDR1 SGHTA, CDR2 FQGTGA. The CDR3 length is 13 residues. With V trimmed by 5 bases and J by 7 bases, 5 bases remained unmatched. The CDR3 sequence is CASSPDRAQPQHF. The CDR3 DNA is TGTGCCAGCAGCCCCGACAGGGCCCAGCCCCAGCATTTT.

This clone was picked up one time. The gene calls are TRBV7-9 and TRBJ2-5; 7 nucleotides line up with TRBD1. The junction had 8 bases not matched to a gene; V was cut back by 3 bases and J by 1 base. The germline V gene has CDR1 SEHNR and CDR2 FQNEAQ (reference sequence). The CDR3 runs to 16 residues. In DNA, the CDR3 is TGTGCCAGCAGCTTGCACCGGGCAGGGGGCCAAGAGACCCAGTACTTC. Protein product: CASSLHRAGGQETQYF.

CDR3 amino acids: CASSLGAGQEAFF. The CDR3 DNA is TGTGCCAGCAGCTTGGGAGCGGGACAGGAAGCTTTCTTT. This chain uses TRBV5-4 with TRBJ1-1, with 7 bases lining up with TRBD1. The germline gives CDR1 SGHNT, CDR2 YYREEE (reference sequence). The CDR3 covers 13 residues. With 0 bases clipped from V and 8 bases from J, the junction kept 4 bases outside the gene matches.

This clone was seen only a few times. CDR3 bases: TGCAGTGCCGGGGGACTTAGAGCTTTCTTT. Amino acid sequence: CSAGGLRAFF. The chain joins TRBV20-1 to TRBJ1-1; possible D gene TRBD1, 5 bases. Looked up from germline, CDR1 is DFQATT and CDR2 is SNEGSKA (reference sequence). There are 10 residues in the CDR3. V lost 6 bases, J lost 10 bases, and 12 bases lay in between.

The DNA of the CDR3 is TGTGCCAGCAGCGTAGAAGGGACAGCTTCCTACGAGCAGTACTTC. This encodes CASSVEGTASYEQYF. J is TRBJ2-7 and V is TRBV6-5; 7 bases agree with TRBD1. V trimming: 6 bases; J trimming: 1 base; junction bases outside the gene matches: 9. The CDR3 loop spans 15 amino acids. CDR1 is MNHEY, CDR2 SVGAGI, per germline.

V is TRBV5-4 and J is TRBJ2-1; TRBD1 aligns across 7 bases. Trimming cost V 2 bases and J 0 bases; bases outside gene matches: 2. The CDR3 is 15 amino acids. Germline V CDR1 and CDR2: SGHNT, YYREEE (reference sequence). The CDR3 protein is CASSLGTASYNEQFF. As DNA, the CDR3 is TGTGCCAGCAGCTTAGGGACAGCCTCCTACAATGAGCAGTTCTTC.

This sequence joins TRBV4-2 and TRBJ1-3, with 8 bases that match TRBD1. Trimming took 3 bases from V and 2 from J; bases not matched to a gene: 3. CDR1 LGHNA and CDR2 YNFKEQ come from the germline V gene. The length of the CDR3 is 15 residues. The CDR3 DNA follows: TGTGCCAGCAGCCATCCCAGGGGGCCTGGAAACACCATATATTTT. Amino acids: CASSHPRGPGNTIYF.